The 27 T cell receptor beta chains listed next were all sequenced from one sample in a study of blood T cell repertoires in COVID-19. This table comes from immunoSEQ multiplex PCR, and its TCRdb copy is limited to in-frame clones, with some not included. The table has approximately 69,000 clones, 60% to 80% seen once. Sequenced sample: peripheral blood. These receptors all stem from a human donor in a cohort sampled during active COVID-19.

The chain couples TRBV6-5 to TRBJ2-3, with unresolved D. The CDR3 contains 15 residues. CDR1 is MNHEY, CDR2 SVGAGI, per germline. With 2 bases removed from V and 8 bases from J, the gap between germline ends came to 17 bases. DNA for the CDR3: TGTGCCAGCAGTTACCGCCCGACTGCTCTCGGTACGCAGTATTTT. It codes for CASSYRPTALGTQYF.

The rearrangement links TRBV27 to TRBJ1-5; D may be TRBD1 (5 bases). The germline V gene has CDR1 MNHEY and CDR2 SMNVEV (reference sequence). The ends were cut back, 6 bases at V and 9 bases at J, with 18 bases in the middle. The CDR3 consists of 14 residues. The CDR3 here is CASSPVEGGGPQHF. CDR3 bases: TGTGCCAGCAGCCCAGTGGAGGGCGGGGGGCCCCAGCATTTT.

In nucleotides, the CDR3 is TGTGCCAGCAGCGTAGGCCTAGCGGGGGGGATGCGAGAGACCCAGTACTTC. This sequence encodes CASSVGLAGGMRETQYF. The chain joins TRBV9 to TRBJ2-5; 12 bases map to TRBD2. The junction had 7 bases not matched to a gene; V was cut back by 0 bases and J by 4 bases. The CDR3 has 17 amino acids. Germline V gene sequence: CDR1 SGDLS, CDR2 YYNGEE.

This chain joins TRBV19 and TRBJ1-1, with 7 positions matching TRBD1. In germline, CDR1 is LNHDA, CDR2 SQIVND (reference sequence). The trim removed 3 bases at V and 4 bases at J, leaving 5 bases unmatched. The CDR3 has 14 residues. DNA for the CDR3: TGTGCCAGTAGTATCCGGGCAGGGGGCACTGAAGCTTTCTTT. Translation: CASSIRAGGTEAFF.

This clone was picked up one time. This chain uses TRBV20-1 with TRBJ2-5, with 9 bases identical to TRBD2. V was pared by 3 bases and J by 7 bases, with 9 bases of the junction left unmatched. This CDR3 comprises 14 residues. CDR1 and CDR2 from the germline V gene are DFQATT and SNEGSKA (reference sequence). The CDR3 reads CSASLLAGKGTQYF. Here the CDR3 DNA reads TGCAGTGCTAGTCTCCTAGCGGGGAAGGGGACCCAGTACTTC.

The chain uses TRBV20-1 and TRBJ2-4; 10 positions match TRBD2. V shed 3 bases, J shed 8 bases, and the junction held 10 bases outside the gene matches. The germline V gene encodes CDR1 DFQATT and CDR2 SNEGSKA (reference sequence). The CDR3 has 15 residues. In nucleotides, the CDR3 is TGCAGTGCTAGTTATGCTAGCGGGAGTTGGGACATTCAGTACTTC. Protein product: CSASYASGSWDIQYF.

J is TRBJ2-7 and V is TRBV5-4; TRBD2 might be the D (6 bases). V shed 2 bases and J shed 6 bases, with 12 bases lying between them. The CDR3 spans 13 residues. CDR1 and CDR2 (germline): SGHNT, YYREEE (reference sequence). The CDR3 reads CASSFTQGGEQYF. Written as DNA, the CDR3 is TGTGCCAGCAGCTTCACTCAGGGAGGCGAGCAGTACTTC.

The J gene is TRBJ2-4, the V gene TRBV6-5; TRBD1 is a possible D gene (6 bases). Germline CDR1 reads MNHEY; CDR2 reads SVGAGI. V was cut by 6 bases and J by 5 bases, with 8 bases left in between. The CDR3 is 12 amino acids. CDR3 nucleotides: TGTGCCAGCAGGACAGGCCAAAACATTCAGTACTTC. Translating it yields CASRTGQNIQYF.

This clone was detected only once. Other nucleotide sequences from this sample produce the same CDR3. The J gene is TRBJ2-7, the V gene TRBV5-1, with a tentative D call TRBD1 (5 bases). This CDR3 is built from 13 residues. CDR1 is SGHRS and CDR2 is YFSETQ in the germline V gene. Trimming pared 1 base from V and 2 bases from J, leaving 7 bases between. In DNA form, the CDR3 reads TGCGCCAGCAGCTTGCAGGGTCCCTACGAGCAGTACTTC. Amino acid sequence: CASSLQGPYEQYF.

The chain uses TRBV27 and TRBJ1-2; the match to TRBD1 covers 10 bases. The V gene end was trimmed by 5 bases and the J gene end by 7 bases; junction bases not matched to a gene: 10. CDR1 is MNHEY, CDR2 SMNVEV, per germline (reference sequence). This CDR3 contains 15 residues. Here the CDR3 reads CASSGNSGTGAGYTF. CDR3 in DNA: TGTGCCAGCAGTGGGAATTCCGGGACAGGGGCTGGCTACACCTTC.

The V gene is TRBV5-1, the J gene TRBJ2-5, with TRBD1 identical over 11 bases. V lost 4 bases and J lost 5; bases outside the gene matches: 7. Germline V gene data show CDR1 as SGHRS and CDR2 as YFSETQ. This CDR3 has 15 residues. The CDR3 DNA sequence: TGCGCCAGCAGCGACTCCGGGACAGGGGGGGAGACCCAGTACTTC. Amino acids: CASSDSGTGGETQYF.

The sample holds a few counts of this clone. The chain employs TRBV2 and TRBJ2-1; weak D call: TRBD2 (7 bases). Trimming shortened V by 7 bases and J by 7 bases, and 17 bases separated the two germline ends. The CDR3 sequence is 14 residues long. Germline-derived CDR1 and CDR2 are SNHLY and FYNNEI. The CDR3 DNA reads TGTGCCAGCAAACTCGAGGGGGGGCGGAATGAGCAGTTCTTC. Its translation is CASKLEGGRNEQFF. Using reference TRBV2 and TRBJ2-1 for the parts outside the CDR3, the full variable domain is EPEVTQTPSHQVTQMGQEVILRCVPISNHLYFYWYRQILGQKVEFLVSFYNNEISEKSEIFDDQFSVERPDGSNFTLKIRSTKLEDSAMYFCASKLEGGRNEQFFGPGTRLTVL.

This chain connects TRBV9 to TRBJ1-6; the match to TRBD1 covers 9 bases. In germline, CDR1 is SGDLS, CDR2 YYNGEE. CDR3 length equals 15 residues. J lost 13 bases, V lost 1 base, and 9 bases had no gene match. CDR3 region: CASSVSWDREAPLHF. Written as DNA, the CDR3 is TGTGCCAGCAGCGTATCATGGGACAGGGAGGCCCCCCTCCACTTT.

The rearrangement links TRBV19 to TRBJ1-5; D not certain. The V gene lost 7 bases and the J gene lost 8 bases, with 30 bases spanning the gap. CDR1 LNHDA and CDR2 SQIVND come from the germline V gene (reference sequence). This CDR3 region has 18 residues. CDR3 nucleotide sequence: TGTGCCAGTATCCGAAGCTCCGCGACCCGGCAGGATTATGAGCCCCAGCATTTT. This codes for CASIRSSATRQDYEPQHF.

This clone was observed a few times. CDR3 in amino acids: CASSAGEPEAFF. The DNA for the CDR3 is TGTGCCAGTAGTGCTGGAGAGCCAGAAGCTTTCTTT. This chain links TRBV19 with TRBJ1-1; the D is unclear. The ends were cut back, 5 bases at V and 8 bases at J, with 12 bases in the middle. Germline V lookup: CDR1 LNHDA, CDR2 SQIVND (reference sequence). The CDR3 sequence is 12 residues long.

The chain is built from TRBV27 and TRBJ2-2; 9 bases map to TRBD2. The V gene end was trimmed by 8 bases and the J gene end by 0 bases; junction bases not matched to a gene: 13. The germline CDR1 and CDR2 sequences are MNHEY and SMNVEV (reference sequence). The CDR3 is 18 amino acids. Here the CDR3 DNA reads TGTGCCAGCTCTTGGGGGGACCTAGCGGGATCGAACACCGGGGAGCTGTTTTTT. It yields the protein CASSWGDLAGSNTGELFF.

This chain connects TRBV2 to TRBJ2-2, with 8 bases that match TRBD1. The CDR3 has 13 residues. The trim removed 6 bases at V and 6 bases at J, leaving 3 bases unmatched. Germline V lookup: CDR1 SNHLY, CDR2 FYNNEI. In DNA, the CDR3 is TGTGCCAGCAGCGGACAGGGATCCGGGGAGCTGTTTTTT. Encoded protein: CASSGQGSGELFF.

The genes are TRBV6-1 and TRBJ2-7; 11 bases match TRBD1. V lost 0 bases and J lost 6; bases outside the gene matches: 1. The CDR3 runs 14 residues. From germline, CDR1 is MNHNS and CDR2 SASEGT. The CDR3 region is CASSEAGTGGEQYF. CDR3 nucleotides: TGTGCCAGCAGTGAAGCGGGGACAGGGGGCGAGCAGTACTTC.

In the case of this clone: The sample contains more than one DNA sequence encoding this CDR3. The rearrangement uses TRBV11-2 and TRBJ1-1; perhaps TRBD1 as D (5 bases). Germline CDR1 and CDR2: SGHAT and FQNNGV. CDR3 length equals 15 residues. V was shortened by 0 bases and J by 5 bases, with 13 bases between the two germline ends. The CDR3 bases are TGTGCCAGCAGCTTAGATTCCCTCCCAGGGACTGAAGCTTTCTTT. Translation: CASSLDSLPGTEAFF.

The table lists this clone with a count of one. This sequence joins TRBV6-4 and TRBJ2-1, with D possibly TRBD1 on 6 matching bases. Trimming stripped 5 bases from V and 1 base from J, with 12 bases between. CDR3 length: 15 residues. Germline values: CDR1 MRHNA, CDR2 SNTAGT. CDR3 in amino acids: CASSRGSLSYNEQFF. The CDR3 DNA reads TGTGCCAGCAGTAGGGGGTCTTTATCCTACAATGAGCAGTTCTTC.

The V call is TRBV5-4, the J call TRBJ2-7, with 10 bases that match TRBD1. The germline V gene has CDR1 SGHNT and CDR2 YYREEE (reference sequence). The CDR3 contains 12 residues. Trimming took 4 bases from V and 9 from J; bases not matched to a gene: 4. As DNA, the CDR3 is TGTGCCAGCAGCATGACAGGGGGCCGGCAGTACTTC. Translation: CASSMTGGRQYF.

The chain uses TRBV5-6 and TRBJ2-5; 9 positions match TRBD2. Per the germline V gene, CDR1 is SGHDT and CDR2 is YYEEEE. The CDR3 length is 16 residues. The V segment lost 1 base and the J segment 4 bases; nucleotides outside the gene matches: 8. CDR3 loop: CASSLLAGGPGETQYF. The CDR3 DNA reads TGTGCCAGCAGCTTGCTGGCGGGAGGGCCGGGAGAGACCCAGTACTTC.

The rearrangement joins TRBV19 to TRBJ2-1; D may be TRBD2 (5 bases). Germline CDR1 and CDR2: LNHDA and SQIVND (reference sequence). V was pared by 6 bases and J by 6 bases, with 12 bases between. This CDR3 has 13 amino acids. CDR3 residues: CASSSLAGNEQFF. The DNA of the CDR3 is TGTGCCAGTAGCTCTCTAGCTGGCAATGAGCAGTTCTTC.

This rearrangement joins TRBV5-1 to TRBJ2-7, with D maybe TRBD2 (6 bases). Germline V gene sequence: CDR1 SGHRS, CDR2 YFSETQ. Deletions cut 4 bases from V and 0 bases from J, with 8 bases between. CDR3 length: 13 amino acids. Here the CDR3 DNA reads TGCGCCAGCAGCAGGCGGGACTCCTACGAGCAGTACTTC. This sequence encodes CASSRRDSYEQYF.

V usage is TRBV18 and J usage is TRBJ1-5, with 9 bases that match TRBD1. The germline V gene has CDR1 KGHSH and CDR2 LQKENI. This CDR3 comprises 15 residues. After removal of 5 bases from V and 4 bases from J, the junction contained 6 bases not matched to a gene. As DNA, the CDR3 is TGTGCCAGCTCAGCAGGACAGGGGAGGAATCAGCCCCAGCATTTT. It yields the protein CASSAGQGRNQPQHF.

In this sample, this clone turned up many times. The chain employs TRBV7-2 and TRBJ2-7; TRBD2 matches at 7 bases. J gave up 2 bases and V 1 base, and 8 bases lay outside the gene matches. Germline CDR1 and CDR2: SGHTA and FQGNSA. The CDR3 is made up of 16 amino acids. The CDR3 bases are TGTGCCAGCAGCTTAGTTGGGGGGAGGGTAACCTACGAGCAGTACTTC. Its translation is CASSLVGGRVTYEQYF.

This clone appeared a few times. V is TRBV4-1 and J is TRBJ2-7; D may be TRBD2 (5 bases). Germline values: CDR1 MGHRA, CDR2 YSYEKL. V lost 0 bases, J lost 3 bases, and 12 bases lay in between. The CDR3 consists of 15 residues. The CDR3 region is CASSQDEGRYYEQYF. Here the CDR3 DNA reads TGCGCCAGCAGCCAAGATGAGGGCAGGTACTACGAGCAGTACTTC.